This section outlines one T cell receptor beta chain sequence together with its context. Its cognate antigen is unknown. Method: immunoSEQ multiplex PCR; TCRdb's copy keeps in-frame clones and lacks some. The sample contains 75,000 to 95,000 clones, 85% of which appear only once. The data derive from a study of PD-L1 blockade in urothelial cancer. Study-level information: Of about 30 patients, fewer than 27 were males with bladder-origin urothelial cancer. Study-wide findings and caveats: At 3 weeks on treatment, tumor-associated clones expanded more with durable benefit.

Sample time point: pretreatment peripheral blood. Peripheral blood mononuclear cells were collected from every patient before and during treatment, yielding between 1 and 8 samples per patient. The source was PBMCs, collected around atezolizumab (anti-PD-L1) treatment. This receptor was taken from a man aged 40-55 years with urothelial cancer.

As DNA, the CDR3 is TGTGCCAGCAGCGCGCCTAGCGGGGGACGCTACGAGCAGTACTTC. Translated: CASSAPSGGRYEQYF. The rearrangement joins TRBV28 to TRBJ2-7; the match to TRBD2 covers 10 bases. The V gene's germline CDR1 is MDHEN and CDR2 SYDVKM. The CDR3 contains 15 residues. V was clipped by 6 bases and J by 3 bases; unmatched bases: 8.